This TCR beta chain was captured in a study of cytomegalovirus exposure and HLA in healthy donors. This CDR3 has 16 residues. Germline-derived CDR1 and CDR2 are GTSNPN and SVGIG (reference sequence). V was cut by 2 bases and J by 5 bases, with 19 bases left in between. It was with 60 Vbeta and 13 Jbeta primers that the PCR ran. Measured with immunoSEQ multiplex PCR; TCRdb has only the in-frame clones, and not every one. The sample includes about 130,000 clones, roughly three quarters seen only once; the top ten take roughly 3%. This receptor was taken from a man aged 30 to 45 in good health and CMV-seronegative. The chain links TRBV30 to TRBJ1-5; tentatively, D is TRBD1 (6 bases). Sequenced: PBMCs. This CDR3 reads CAWSRDARPGDQPQHF. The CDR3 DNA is TGTGCCTGGAGTCGAGACGCACGCCCAGGGGATCAGCCCCAGCATTTT.